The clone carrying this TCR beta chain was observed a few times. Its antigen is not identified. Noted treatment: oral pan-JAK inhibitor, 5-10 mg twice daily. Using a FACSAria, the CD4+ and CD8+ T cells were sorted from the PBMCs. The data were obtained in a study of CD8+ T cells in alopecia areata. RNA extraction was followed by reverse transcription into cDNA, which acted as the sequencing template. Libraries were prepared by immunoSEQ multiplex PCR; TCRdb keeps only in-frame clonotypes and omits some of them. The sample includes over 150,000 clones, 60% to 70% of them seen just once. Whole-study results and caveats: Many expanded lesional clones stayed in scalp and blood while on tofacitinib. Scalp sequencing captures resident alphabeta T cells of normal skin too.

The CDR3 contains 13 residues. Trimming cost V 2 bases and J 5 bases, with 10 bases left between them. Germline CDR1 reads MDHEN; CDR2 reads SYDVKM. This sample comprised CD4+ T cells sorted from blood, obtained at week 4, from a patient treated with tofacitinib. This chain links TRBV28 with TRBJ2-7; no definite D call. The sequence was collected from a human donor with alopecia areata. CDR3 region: CASSLRSVHEQYF. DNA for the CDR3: TGTGCCAGCAGTTTACGGTCCGTCCACGAGCAGTACTTC.